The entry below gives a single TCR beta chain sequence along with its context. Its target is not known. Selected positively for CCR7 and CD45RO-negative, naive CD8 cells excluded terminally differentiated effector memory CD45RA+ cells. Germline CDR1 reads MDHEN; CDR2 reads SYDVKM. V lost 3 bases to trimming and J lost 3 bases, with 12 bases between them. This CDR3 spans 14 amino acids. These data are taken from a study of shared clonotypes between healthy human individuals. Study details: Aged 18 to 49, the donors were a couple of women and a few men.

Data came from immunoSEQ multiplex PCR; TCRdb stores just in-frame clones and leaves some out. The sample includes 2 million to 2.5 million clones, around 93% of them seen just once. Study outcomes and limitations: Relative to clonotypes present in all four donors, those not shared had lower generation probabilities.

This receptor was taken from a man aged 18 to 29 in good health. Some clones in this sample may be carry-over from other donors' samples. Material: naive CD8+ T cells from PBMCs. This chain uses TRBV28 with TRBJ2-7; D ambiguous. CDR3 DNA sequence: TGTGCCAGCAGTTTCGCACGGCCTCACTACGAGCAGTACTTC. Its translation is CASSFARPHYEQYF.